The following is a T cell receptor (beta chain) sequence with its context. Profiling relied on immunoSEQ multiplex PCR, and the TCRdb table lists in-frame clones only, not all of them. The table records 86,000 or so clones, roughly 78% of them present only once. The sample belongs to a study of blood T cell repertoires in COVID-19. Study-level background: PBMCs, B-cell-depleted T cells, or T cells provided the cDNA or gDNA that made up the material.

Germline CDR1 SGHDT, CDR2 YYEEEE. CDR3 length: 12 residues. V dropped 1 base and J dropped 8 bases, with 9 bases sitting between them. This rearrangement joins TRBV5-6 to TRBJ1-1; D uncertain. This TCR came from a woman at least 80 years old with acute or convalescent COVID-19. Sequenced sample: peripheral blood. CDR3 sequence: CASSLTGNEAFF. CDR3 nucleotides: TGTGCCAGCAGCTTGACCGGGAACGAAGCTTTCTTT.